This TCR beta chain was identified during a study of T-cell reconstitution after alpha-beta-depleted transplantation in children. This clonotype was seen many times. Preparation of the TCRbeta library used unique molecular identifiers. TCRdb analysed the PCR reads with MiXCR anew, one entry per CDR3 protein. Of some 530,000 distinct CDR3 sequences in the sample, around 12% are singletons; the top ten hold more than 5.5%. The CDR3 contains 16 residues. CDR1 and CDR2 from the germline V gene are SNHLY and FYNNEI. Unmatched junction bases numbered 5, after V lost 0 bases and J lost 6 bases. Specimen: PBMCs from the stem cell graft donor, collected from the stem cell graft. This clonotype originated in a human donor who donated a stem cell graft to a child with combined immunodeficiency. This chain connects TRBV2 to TRBJ2-1, with 10 bases identical to TRBD2. CDR3 nucleotides: TGTGCCAGCAGTGAAGCGTCCAGCGGGAGGGCCAATGAGCAGTTCTTC. Amino acids: CASSEASSGRANEQFF.